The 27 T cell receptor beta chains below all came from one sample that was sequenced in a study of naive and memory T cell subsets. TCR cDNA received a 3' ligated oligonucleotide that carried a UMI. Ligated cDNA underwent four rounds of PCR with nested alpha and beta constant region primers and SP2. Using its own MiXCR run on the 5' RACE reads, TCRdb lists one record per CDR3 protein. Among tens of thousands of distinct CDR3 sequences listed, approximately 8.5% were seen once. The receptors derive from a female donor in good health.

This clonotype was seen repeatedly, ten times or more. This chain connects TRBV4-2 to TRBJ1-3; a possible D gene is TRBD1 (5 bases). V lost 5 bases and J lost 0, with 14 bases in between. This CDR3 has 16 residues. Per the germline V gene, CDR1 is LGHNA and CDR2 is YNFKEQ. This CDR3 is CASSDLTAPSGNTIYF. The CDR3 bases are TGTGCCAGCAGCGACCTGACAGCCCCCTCTGGAAACACCATATATTTT.

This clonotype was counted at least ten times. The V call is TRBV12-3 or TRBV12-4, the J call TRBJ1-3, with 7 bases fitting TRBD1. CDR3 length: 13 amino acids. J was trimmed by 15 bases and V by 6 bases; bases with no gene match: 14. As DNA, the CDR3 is TGTGCCAGCAGCCCCTCGACAGGGAACAGGGAATATTTT. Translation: CASSPSTGNREYF.

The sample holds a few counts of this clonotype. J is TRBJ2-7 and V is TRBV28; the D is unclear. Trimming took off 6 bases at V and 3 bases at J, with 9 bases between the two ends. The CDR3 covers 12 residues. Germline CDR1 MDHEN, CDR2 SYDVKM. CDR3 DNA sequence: TGTGCCAGCAGCCCGGACGGCTACGAGCAGTACTTC. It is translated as CASSPDGYEQYF.

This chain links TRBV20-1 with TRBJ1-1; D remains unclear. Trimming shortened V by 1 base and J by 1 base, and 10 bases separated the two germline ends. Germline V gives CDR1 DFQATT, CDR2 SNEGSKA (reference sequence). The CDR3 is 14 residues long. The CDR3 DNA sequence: TGCAGTGCTAGAGTAAACAACGGGAACACTGAAGCTTTCTTT. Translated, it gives CSARVNNGNTEAFF.

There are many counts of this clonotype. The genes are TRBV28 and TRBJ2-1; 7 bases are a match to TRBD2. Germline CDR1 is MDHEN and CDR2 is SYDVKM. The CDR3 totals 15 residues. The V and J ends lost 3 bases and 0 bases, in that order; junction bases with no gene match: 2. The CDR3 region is CASSFPSGSYNEQFF. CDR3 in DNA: TGTGCCAGCAGTTTCCCTAGCGGCTCCTACAATGAGCAGTTCTTC.

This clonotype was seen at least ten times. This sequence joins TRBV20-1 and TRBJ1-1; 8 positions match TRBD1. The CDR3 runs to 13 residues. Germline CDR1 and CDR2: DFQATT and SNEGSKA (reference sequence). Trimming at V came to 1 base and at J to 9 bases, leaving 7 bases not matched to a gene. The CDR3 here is CSARVHGQGKAFF. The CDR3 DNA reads TGCAGTGCTAGAGTTCACGGACAGGGTAAAGCTTTCTTT.

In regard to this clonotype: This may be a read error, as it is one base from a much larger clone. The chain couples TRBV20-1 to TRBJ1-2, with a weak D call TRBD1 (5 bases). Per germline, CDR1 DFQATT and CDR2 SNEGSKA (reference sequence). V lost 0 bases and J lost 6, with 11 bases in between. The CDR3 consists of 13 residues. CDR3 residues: CSARDEGNHGYTF. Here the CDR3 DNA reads TGCAGTGCTAGAGATGAGGGGAACCATGGCTACACCTTC.

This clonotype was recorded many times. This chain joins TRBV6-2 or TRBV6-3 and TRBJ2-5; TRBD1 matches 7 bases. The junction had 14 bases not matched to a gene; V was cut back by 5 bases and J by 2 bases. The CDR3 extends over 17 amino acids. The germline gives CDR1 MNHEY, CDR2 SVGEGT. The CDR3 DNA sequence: TGTGCCAGCAGTCCTTGGACAGGTCCTGGTTCACAAGAGACCCAGTACTTC. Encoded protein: CASSPWTGPGSQETQYF.

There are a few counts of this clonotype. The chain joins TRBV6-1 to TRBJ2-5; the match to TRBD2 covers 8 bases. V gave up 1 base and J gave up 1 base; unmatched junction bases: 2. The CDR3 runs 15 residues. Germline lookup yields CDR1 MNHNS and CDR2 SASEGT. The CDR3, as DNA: TGTGCCAGCAGTGAAGTTGCGGGGGGCCAAGAGACCCAGTACTTC. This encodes CASSEVAGGQETQYF.

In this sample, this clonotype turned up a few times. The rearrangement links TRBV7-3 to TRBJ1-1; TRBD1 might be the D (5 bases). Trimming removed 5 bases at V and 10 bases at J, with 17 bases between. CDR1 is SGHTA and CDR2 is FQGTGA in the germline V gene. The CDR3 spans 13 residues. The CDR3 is CASSHRDSPAAFF. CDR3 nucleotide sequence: TGTGCCAGCAGCCACCGGGACTCCCCTGCAGCTTTCTTT.

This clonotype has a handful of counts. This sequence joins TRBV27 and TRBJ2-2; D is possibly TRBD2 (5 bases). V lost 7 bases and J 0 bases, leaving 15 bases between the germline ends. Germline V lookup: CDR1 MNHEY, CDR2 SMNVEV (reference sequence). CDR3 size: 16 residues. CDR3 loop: CASNDKFGANTGELFF. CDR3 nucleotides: TGTGCCAGCAACGACAAGTTCGGGGCGAACACCGGGGAGCTGTTTTTT.

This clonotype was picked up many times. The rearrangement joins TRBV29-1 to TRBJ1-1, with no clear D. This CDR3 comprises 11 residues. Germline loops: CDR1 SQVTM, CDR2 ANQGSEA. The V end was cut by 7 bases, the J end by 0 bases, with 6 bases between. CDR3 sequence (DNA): TGCAGCGCCCCATTGAACACTGAAGCTTTCTTT. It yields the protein CSAPLNTEAFF.

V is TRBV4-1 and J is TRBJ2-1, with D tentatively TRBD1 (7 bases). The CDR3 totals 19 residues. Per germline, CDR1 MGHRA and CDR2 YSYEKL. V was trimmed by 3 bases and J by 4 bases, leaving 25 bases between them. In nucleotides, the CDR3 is TGCGCCAGCAGCCACCTCCCCTTGCGGGACAGCGTAAAATACAATGAGCAGTTCTTC. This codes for CASSHLPLRDSVKYNEQFF.

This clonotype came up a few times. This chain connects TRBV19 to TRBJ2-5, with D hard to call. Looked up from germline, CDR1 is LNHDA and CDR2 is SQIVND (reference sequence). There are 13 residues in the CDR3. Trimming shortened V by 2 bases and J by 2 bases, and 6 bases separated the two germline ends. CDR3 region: CASSISLQETQYF. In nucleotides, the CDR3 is TGTGCCAGTAGTATATCGCTACAAGAGACCCAGTACTTC.

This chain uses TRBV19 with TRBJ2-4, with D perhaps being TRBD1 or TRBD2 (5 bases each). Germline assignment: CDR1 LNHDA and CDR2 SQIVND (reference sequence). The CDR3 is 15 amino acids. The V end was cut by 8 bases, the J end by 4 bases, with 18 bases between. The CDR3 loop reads CASSTGWGPKNIQYF. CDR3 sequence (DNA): TGTGCCAGTTCGACGGGGTGGGGACCAAAAAACATTCAGTACTTC.

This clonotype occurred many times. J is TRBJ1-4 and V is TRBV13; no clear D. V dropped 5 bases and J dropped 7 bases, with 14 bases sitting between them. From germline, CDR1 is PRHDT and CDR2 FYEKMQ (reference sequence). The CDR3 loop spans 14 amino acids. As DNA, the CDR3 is TGTGCCAGCAGCGATAGGGCAGACCGTGAAAAACTGTTTTTT. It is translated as CASSDRADREKLFF.

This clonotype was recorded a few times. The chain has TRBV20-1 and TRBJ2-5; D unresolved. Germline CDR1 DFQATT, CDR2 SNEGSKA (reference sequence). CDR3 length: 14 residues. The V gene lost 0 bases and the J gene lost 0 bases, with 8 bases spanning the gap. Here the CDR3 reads CSARDSVYQETQYF. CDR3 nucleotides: TGCAGTGCTAGAGATTCAGTGTACCAAGAGACCCAGTACTTC.

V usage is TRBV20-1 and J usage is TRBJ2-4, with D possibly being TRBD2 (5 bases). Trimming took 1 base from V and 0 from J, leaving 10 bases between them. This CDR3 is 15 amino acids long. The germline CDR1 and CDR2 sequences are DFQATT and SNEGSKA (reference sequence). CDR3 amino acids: CSARGADLAKNIQYF. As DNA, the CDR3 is TGCAGTGCTAGAGGAGCGGATTTAGCCAAAAACATTCAGTACTTC.

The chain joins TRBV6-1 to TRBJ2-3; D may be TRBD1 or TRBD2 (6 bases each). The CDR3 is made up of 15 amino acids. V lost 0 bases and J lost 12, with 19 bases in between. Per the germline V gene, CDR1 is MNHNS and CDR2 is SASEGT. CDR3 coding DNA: TGTGCCAGCAGTGAAGCGGGTACGGGGGCAGGTGAACAGTATTTT. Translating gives CASSEAGTGAGEQYF.

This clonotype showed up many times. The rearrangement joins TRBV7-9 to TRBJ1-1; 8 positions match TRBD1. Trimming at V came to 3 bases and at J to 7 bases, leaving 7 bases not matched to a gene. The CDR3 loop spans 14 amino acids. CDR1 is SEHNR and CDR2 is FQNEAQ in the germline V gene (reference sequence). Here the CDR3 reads CASSLGTGTNEAFF. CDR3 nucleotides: TGTGCCAGCAGCTTGGGGACAGGCACTAATGAAGCTTTCTTT.

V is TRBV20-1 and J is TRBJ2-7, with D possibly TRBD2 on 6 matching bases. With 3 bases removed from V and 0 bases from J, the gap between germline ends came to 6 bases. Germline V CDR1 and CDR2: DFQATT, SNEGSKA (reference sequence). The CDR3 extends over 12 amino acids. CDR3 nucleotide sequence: TGCAGTGCTAGCGGGAGCTCCTACGAGCAGTACTTC. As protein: CSASGSSYEQYF.

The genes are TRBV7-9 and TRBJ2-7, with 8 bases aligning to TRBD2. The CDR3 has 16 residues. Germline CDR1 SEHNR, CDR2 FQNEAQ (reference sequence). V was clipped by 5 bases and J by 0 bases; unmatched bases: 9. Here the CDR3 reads CASSRLTSGLSYEQYF. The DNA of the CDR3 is TGTGCCAGCAGCCGGCTAACTAGCGGCCTCTCCTACGAGCAGTACTTC.

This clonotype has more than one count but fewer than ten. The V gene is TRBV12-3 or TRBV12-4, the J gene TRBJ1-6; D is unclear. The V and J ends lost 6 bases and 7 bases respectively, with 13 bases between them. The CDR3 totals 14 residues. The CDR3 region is CASSPGGSNSPLHF. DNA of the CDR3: TGTGCCAGCAGCCCCGGAGGGAGCAATTCACCCCTCCACTTT.

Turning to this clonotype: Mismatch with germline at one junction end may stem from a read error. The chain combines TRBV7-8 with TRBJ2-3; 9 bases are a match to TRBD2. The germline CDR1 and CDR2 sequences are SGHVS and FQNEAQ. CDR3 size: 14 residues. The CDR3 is CASSVAGAADTQYF. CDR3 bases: TGTGCCAGCAGCGTAGCGGGAGCGGCAGATACGCAGTATTTT.

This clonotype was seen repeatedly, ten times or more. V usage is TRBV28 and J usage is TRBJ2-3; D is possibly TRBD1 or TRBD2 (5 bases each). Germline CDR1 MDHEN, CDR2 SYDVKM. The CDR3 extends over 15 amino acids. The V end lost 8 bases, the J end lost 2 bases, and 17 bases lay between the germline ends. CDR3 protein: CASGGRKLVTDTQYF. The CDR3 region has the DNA TGTGCCAGCGGGGGTAGAAAGCTAGTCACAGATACGCAGTATTTT.

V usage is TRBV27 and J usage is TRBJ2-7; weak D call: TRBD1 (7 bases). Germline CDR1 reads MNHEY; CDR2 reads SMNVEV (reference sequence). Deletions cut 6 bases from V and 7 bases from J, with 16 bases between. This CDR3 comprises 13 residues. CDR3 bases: TGTGCCAGCAGACAGGGGAGGCTAGCGGAGCAGTACTTC. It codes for CASRQGRLAEQYF.

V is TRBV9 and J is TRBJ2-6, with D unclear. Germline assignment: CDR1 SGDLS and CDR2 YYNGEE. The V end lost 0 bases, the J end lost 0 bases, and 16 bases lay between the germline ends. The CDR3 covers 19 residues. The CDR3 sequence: CASSVATIVASSGANVLTF. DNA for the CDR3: TGTGCCAGCAGCGTAGCTACTATTGTCGCCAGCTCTGGGGCCAACGTCCTGACTTTC.